These 5 T cell receptor beta chains share one sample of origin, sequenced in a study of OX40 agonist ivuxolimab in advanced cancers. Some clones are missing from TCRdb's copy, which holds only in-frame ones; the method was immunoSEQ multiplex PCR. The table shows about 71,000 clones, with 90% to 95% occurring only once. The sample consisted of CD4+ or CD8+ T cells sorted from blood, taken in a trial of the OX40 agonist ivuxolimab. All receptors derive from an adult with an advanced solid tumor such as melanoma, head and neck, liver or kidney cancer.

This sequence joins TRBV18 and TRBJ2-7; D gene unclear. The V gene's germline CDR1 is KGHSH and CDR2 LQKENI. This CDR3 region has 16 residues. V lost 2 bases and J lost 0, with 14 bases in between. CDR3 sequence (DNA): TGTGCCAGCTCACCAAGTGGGCCAGGAACCTCCTACGAGCAGTACTTC. Its translation: CASSPSGPGTSYEQYF.

This chain links TRBV4-1 with TRBJ1-4, with 10 positions matching TRBD1. V gave up 0 bases and J gave up 6 bases; unmatched junction bases: 7. The CDR3 is made up of 17 amino acids. Germline V lookup: CDR1 MGHRA, CDR2 YSYEKL. The DNA for the CDR3 is TGCGCCAGCAGCCAAGAAATGAAGGGACAGGGGTATGAAAAACTGTTTTTT. Its translation: CASSQEMKGQGYEKLFF.

The rearrangement links TRBV5-8 to TRBJ2-7; maybe TRBD1 (6 bases). The V end lost 3 bases, the J end lost 0 bases, and 13 bases lay between the germline ends. CDR1 SGHTS and CDR2 YDEGEE come from the germline V gene. CDR3 length: 15 amino acids. This CDR3 reads CASSSQGSYSYEQYF. CDR3 DNA sequence: TGTGCCAGCAGCTCCCAGGGGAGCTACTCCTACGAGCAGTACTTC.

V usage is TRBV14 and J usage is TRBJ2-7; a weak D match, TRBD1 (6 bases). Germline V gene sequence: CDR1 SGHDN, CDR2 FVKESK. V was cut by 0 bases and J by 1 base, with 10 bases left in between. CDR3 size: 15 residues. The CDR3 region has the DNA TGTGCCAGCAGCCAAGAGCAGGGGACGTCCTACGAGCAGTACTTC. Its translation: CASSQEQGTSYEQYF.

The genes are TRBV21-1 and TRBJ1-1; TRBD1 is taken as the D call from the table, unchecked against the DNA. TRBV21-1 is shown as a pseudogene. The CDR3 runs 14 residues. Here the CDR3 reads CASSPQGRGTEAFF. The CDR3, as DNA: TGTGCCAGCAGCCCACAGGGTCGGGGCACTGAAGCTTTCTTT.